The entry below gives a single T cell receptor (beta chain) sequence along with its context. The germline CDR1 and CDR2 sequences are SGHAT and FQNNGV. The V gene end was trimmed by 1 base and the J gene end by 1 base; junction bases not matched to a gene: 3. This CDR3 is 16 amino acids long. This specimen belongs to a study of blood T cell repertoires in COVID-19. Turning to the study itself: The analysed material was cDNA or gDNA that came from T cells, B-cell-depleted T cells, or PBMCs.

Method: immunoSEQ multiplex PCR; TCRdb's copy keeps in-frame clones and lacks some. This table has about 130,000 clones, around 85% appearing once. The material sequenced was peripheral blood. This clonotype originated in a woman older than 75 with COVID-19, enrolled during active disease. The rearrangement joins TRBV11-2 to TRBJ2-7; 11 bases match TRBD2. CDR3 in amino acids: CASSLGLAGFSYEQYF. CDR3 DNA: TGTGCCAGCAGCTTAGGACTAGCGGGGTTTTCCTACGAGCAGTACTTC.